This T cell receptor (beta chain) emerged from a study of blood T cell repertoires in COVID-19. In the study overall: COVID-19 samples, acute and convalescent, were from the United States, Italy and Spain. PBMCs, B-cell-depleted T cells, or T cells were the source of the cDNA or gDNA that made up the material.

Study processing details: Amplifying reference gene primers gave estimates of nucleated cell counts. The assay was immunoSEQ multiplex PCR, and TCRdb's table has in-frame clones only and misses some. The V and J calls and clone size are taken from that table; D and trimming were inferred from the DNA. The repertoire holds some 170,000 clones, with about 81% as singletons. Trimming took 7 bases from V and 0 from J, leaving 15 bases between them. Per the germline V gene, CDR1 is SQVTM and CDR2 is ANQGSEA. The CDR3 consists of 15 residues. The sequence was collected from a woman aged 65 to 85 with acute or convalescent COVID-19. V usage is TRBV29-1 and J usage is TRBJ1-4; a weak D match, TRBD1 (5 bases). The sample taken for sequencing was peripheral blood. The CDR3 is CSAVVREATNEKLFF. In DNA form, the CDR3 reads TGCAGCGCGGTGGTCAGGGAGGCAACTAATGAAAAACTGTTTTTT.